This T cell receptor (beta chain) was retrieved from a study of metastatic and nonmetastatic thyroid tumors. About the study: For malignant and benign thyroid patients, tumor or nodule tissue and blood were the sources whose repertoires were compared. Findings and limits, study-wide: Versus benign nodules, malignant thyroid tumors reportedly had significantly higher TCR beta diversity, in blood and tumor.

In the authors' methods: Differences in CDR3 between clinicopathological groups were drawn on to build a classifier intended to discriminate distant-metastatic papillary thyroid cancer patients. MiXCR reprocessed the PCR reads for TCRdb. The V and J calls reflect TCRdb's pipeline rather than the authors' work. The table has approximately 28,000 clones, 15% seen once. Thyroid surgery was preceded by no treatment in any patient. Looked up from germline, CDR1 is LNHDA and CDR2 is SQIVND (reference sequence). The CDR3 has 14 amino acids. Trimming left V 3 bases short and J 4 bases short, with 9 bases between. In its sample, this clone was seen many times. The antigen remains undetermined.

The sequence derives from a male donor with papillary thyroid cancer or a benign thyroid nodule (not recorded which). Some clones in this sample may be carry-over from other donors' samples. The chain combines TRBV19 with TRBJ2-2; weak D call: TRBD2 (5 bases). The sample was blood. This chain's CDR3 is CASSMGASTGELFF. CDR3 sequence (DNA): TGTGCCAGTAGTATGGGAGCCTCCACCGGGGAGCTGTTTTTT.